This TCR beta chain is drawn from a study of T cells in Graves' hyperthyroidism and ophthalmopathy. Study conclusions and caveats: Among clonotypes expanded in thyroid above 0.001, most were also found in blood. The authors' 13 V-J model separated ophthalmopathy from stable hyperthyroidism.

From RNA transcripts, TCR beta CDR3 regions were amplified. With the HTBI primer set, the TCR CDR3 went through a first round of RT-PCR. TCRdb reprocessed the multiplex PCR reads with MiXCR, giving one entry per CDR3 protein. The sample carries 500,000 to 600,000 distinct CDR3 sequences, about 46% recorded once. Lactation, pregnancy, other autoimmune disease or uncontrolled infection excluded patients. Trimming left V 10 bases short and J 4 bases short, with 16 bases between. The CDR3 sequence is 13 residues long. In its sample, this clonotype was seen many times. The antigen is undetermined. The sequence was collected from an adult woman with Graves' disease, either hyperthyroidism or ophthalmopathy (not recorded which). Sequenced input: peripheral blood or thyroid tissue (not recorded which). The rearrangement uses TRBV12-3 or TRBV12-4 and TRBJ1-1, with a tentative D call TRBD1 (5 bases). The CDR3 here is CAIRLRVGTEAFF. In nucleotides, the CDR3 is TGTGCCATTCGCCTCAGGGTGGGCACTGAAGCTTTCTTT.